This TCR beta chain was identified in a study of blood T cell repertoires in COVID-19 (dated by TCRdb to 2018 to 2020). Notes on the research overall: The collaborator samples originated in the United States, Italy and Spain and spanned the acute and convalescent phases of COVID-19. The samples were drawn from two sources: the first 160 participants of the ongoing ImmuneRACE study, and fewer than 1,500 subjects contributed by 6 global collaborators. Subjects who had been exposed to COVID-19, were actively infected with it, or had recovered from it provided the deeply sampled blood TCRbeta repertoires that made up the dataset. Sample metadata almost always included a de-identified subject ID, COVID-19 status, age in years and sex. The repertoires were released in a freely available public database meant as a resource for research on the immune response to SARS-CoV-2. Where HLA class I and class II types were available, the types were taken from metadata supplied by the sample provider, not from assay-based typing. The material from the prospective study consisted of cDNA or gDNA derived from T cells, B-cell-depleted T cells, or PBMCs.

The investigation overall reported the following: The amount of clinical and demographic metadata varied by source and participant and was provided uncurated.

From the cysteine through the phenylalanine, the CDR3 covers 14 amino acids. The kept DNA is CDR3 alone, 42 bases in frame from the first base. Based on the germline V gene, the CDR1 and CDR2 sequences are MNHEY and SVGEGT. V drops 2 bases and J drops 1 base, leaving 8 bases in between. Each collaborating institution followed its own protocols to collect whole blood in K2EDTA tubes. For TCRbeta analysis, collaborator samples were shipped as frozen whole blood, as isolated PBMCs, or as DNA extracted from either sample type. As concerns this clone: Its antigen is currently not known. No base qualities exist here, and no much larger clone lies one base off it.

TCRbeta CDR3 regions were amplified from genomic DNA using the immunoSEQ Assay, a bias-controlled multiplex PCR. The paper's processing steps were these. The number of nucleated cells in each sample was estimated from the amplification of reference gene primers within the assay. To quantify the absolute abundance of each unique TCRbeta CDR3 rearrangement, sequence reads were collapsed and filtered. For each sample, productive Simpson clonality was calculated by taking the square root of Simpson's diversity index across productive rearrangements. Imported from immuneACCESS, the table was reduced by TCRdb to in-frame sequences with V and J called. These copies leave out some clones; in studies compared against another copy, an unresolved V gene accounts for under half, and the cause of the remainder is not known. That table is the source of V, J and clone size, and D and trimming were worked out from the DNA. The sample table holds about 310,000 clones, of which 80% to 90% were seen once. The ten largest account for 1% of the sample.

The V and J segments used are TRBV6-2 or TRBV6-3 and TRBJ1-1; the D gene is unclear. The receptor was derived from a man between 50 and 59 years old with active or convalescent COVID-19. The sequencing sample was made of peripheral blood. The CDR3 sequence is CASSYGLGNTEAFF. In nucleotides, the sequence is TGTGCCAGCAGTTACGGACTTGGGAACACTGAAGCTTTCTTT.